This is a list of T cell receptor beta chains from one sample in a study of response to subunit inactivated influenza vaccine. TCRdb re-derived calls from the RT-PCR reads in MiXCR, one entry per CDR3 protein. The data contain approximately 500,000 distinct CDR3 sequences, approximately 13% of them singletons. The sequenced sample was PBMCs from blood, obtained 35 to 45 days after vaccination. Receptors originate from a man between 45 and 60 years old who received an inactivated influenza vaccine. Both conserved end residues are part of each CDR3. The order of the fields is J gene, CDR3 length, D gene, V gene, clone size, CDR3 protein, CDR3 DNA. D genes are given only for firm matches. Clone size is shown for a subset of rows, as once, few, many or a class of expanded clone.

TRBJ2-1,12,.,TRBV12-3/TRBV12-4,many,CASSLVRDEQFF,TGTGCCAGCAGTTTGGTCCGTGATGAGCAGTTCTTC
TRBJ1-1,16,TRBD1,TRBV4-3,.,CASSQLGRGRHTEAFF,TGCGCCAGCAGCCAGCTTGGCAGGGGGCGCCACACTGAAGCTTTCTTT
TRBJ2-3,15,TRBD1,TRBV5-1,few,CASSLQGVRADTQYF,TGCGCCAGCAGCTTACAGGGGGTGAGGGCAGATACGCAGTATTTT
TRBJ2-1,16,TRBD2,TRBV27,few,CASSFLAGASHNEQFF,TGTGCCAGCAGTTTCCTAGCGGGAGCCTCACACAATGAGCAGTTCTTC
TRBJ2-7,16,TRBD1,TRBV7-6,few,CASSIEPGTVGHEQYF,TGTGCCAGCAGCATAGAGCCCGGGACAGTCGGGCACGAGCAGTACTTC
TRBJ2-2,17,TRBD2,TRBV12-3/TRBV12-4,many,CASTPEVAGGLAGELFF,TGTGCCAGCACCCCGGAGGTAGCGGGGGGGCTGGCCGGGGAGCTGTTTTTT
TRBJ2-7,14,TRBD2,TRBV29-1,many,CSFRGAGASYEQYF,TGCAGCTTTCGGGGAGCGGGAGCCTCCTACGAGCAGTACTTC
TRBJ2-7,11,.,TRBV20-1,.,CSAIQGYEQYF,TGCAGTGCTATCCAGGGGTACGAGCAGTACTTC
TRBJ1-5,13,.,TRBV7-2,few,CASSLTYVQPQHF,TGTGCCAGCAGCTTAACTTATGTTCAGCCCCAGCATTTT
TRBJ2-3,16,.,TRBV3-1,.,CASSQDRGRVGDTQYF,TGTGCCAGCAGCCAAGATAGGGGCAGGGTGGGCGATACGCAGTATTTT
TRBJ2-7,11,.,TRBV15,.,CATSAYGEQYF,TGTGCCACCAGCGCCTATGGCGAGCAGTACTTC
TRBJ2-7,15,TRBD2,TRBV12-3/TRBV12-4,many,CASTWGLAGIGEQYF,TGTGCCAGCACCTGGGGACTAGCGGGGATTGGAGAGCAGTACTTC
TRBJ1-2,12,TRBD1,TRBV20-1,few,CSAVDRVYGYTF,TGCAGTGCTGTCGACAGGGTCTATGGCTACACCTTC
TRBJ2-5,15,TRBD2,TRBV7-8,few,CASSPPSGGGETQYF,TGTGCCAGCAGCCCACCCTCCGGGGGGGGAGAGACCCAGTACTTC
TRBJ2-5,16,TRBD2,TRBV24-1,.,CATSDSGLALYETQYF,TGTGCCACCAGTGATTCGGGACTAGCCCTTTATGAGACCCAGTACTTC
TRBJ2-7,15,.,TRBV12-3/TRBV12-4,many,CASSLRSFGYYEQYF,TGTGCCAGCAGTTTACGGTCTTTTGGATACTACGAGCAGTACTTC
TRBJ1-1,11,.,TRBV10-3,.,CAISERGEAFF,TGTGCCATCAGTGAAAGGGGAGAAGCTTTCTTT
TRBJ1-6,12,.,TRBV3-1,.,CASSEGYYPLHF,TGTGCCAGCAGTGAGGGGTACTATCCCCTCCACTTT
TRBJ2-1,13,TRBD2,TRBV12-3/TRBV12-4,few,CASRPSSGGEQFF,TGTGCCAGCAGGCCTTCTAGCGGCGGTGAGCAGTTCTTC
TRBJ2-5,18,TRBD2,TRBV6-1,.,CASSEALGGGPGQETQYF,TGTGCCAGCAGTGAAGCGCTGGGCGGGGGACCGGGCCAAGAGACCCAGTACTTC
TRBJ2-5,13,TRBD2,TRBV10-3,few,CAISPSGAETQYF,TGTGCCATCAGTCCTAGCGGGGCTGAGACCCAGTACTTC
TRBJ1-1,15,TRBD1,TRBV20-1,few,CSARDSQGGSTEAFF,TGCAGTGCTAGAGACTCCCAGGGGGGGAGCACTGAAGCTTTCTTT
TRBJ1-3,12,.,TRBV3-1,.,CASSASGNTIYF,TGTGCCAGCTCAGCCTCTGGAAACACCATATATTTT
TRBJ2-7,16,.,TRBV4-2,few,CASSQDRSVPYYEQYF,TGTGCCAGCAGCCAAGATAGGAGCGTGCCTTACTACGAGCAGTACTTC
TRBJ2-7,14,.,TRBV28,few,CASSLNGGSYEQYF,TGTGCCAGCAGTTTGAACGGAGGATCCTACGAGCAGTACTTC
TRBJ2-7,15,.,TRBV5-5,.,CASRPEARASYEQYF,TGTGCCAGCAGACCCGAGGCCAGGGCCTCCTACGAGCAGTACTTC
TRBJ1-2,14,.,TRBV7-2,few,CASSLVAGDYGYTF,TGTGCCAGCAGCTTAGTGGCTGGGGACTATGGCTACACCTTC
TRBJ1-4,16,.,TRBV4-2,.,CASSQDPRRGGEKLFF,TGTGCCAGCAGCCAAGATCCCAGAAGAGGGGGAGAAAAACTGTTTTTT
TRBJ2-1,13,TRBD2,TRBV5-1,few,CATSTGLLNEQFF,TGCGCCACCTCGACGGGACTACTCAATGAGCAGTTCTTC
TRBJ2-3,16,.,TRBV27,few,CASSFTSSRWGDTQYF,TGTGCCAGCAGTTTTACGAGTTCCCGTTGGGGGGATACGCAGTATTTT
TRBJ2-3,14,.,TRBV10-3,few,CAISASLKPDTQYF,TGTGCCATCAGTGCTAGCCTGAAACCAGATACGCAGTATTTT
TRBJ2-7,15,.,TRBV2,.,CASTTAAGSVYEQYF,TGTGCCAGCACCACGGCGGCTGGGTCGGTTTACGAGCAGTACTTC
TRBJ2-2,17,TRBD1,TRBV7-2,.,CASSFQVGTGDTGELFF,TGTGCCAGCAGCTTTCAGGTCGGGACAGGGGACACCGGGGAGCTGTTTTTT
TRBJ2-2,15,TRBD1,TRBV4-3,few,CASSQTGQGNGELFF,TGCGCCAGCAGCCAAACGGGACAGGGGAACGGGGAGCTGTTTTTT
TRBJ2-7,15,.,TRBV20-1,many,CSADGHGTPSYEQYF,TGCAGTGCCGACGGGCACGGGACACCCTCCTACGAGCAGTACTTC
TRBJ2-3,15,TRBD2,TRBV7-8,.,CASSSRDYGTDTQYF,TGTGCCAGCAGCAGCCGGGACTACGGTACAGATACGCAGTATTTT
TRBJ2-1,15,TRBD1,TRBV24-1,few,CATSEWGQVNNEQFF,TGTGCCACCAGTGAGTGGGGACAGGTGAACAATGAGCAGTTCTTC